This T cell receptor beta chain stems from a study of blood T cell repertoires in COVID-19. Here immunoSEQ multiplex PCR was the method, and the copy in TCRdb shows in-frame clones only, minus some. The sample holds approximately 230,000 clones, approximately 86% seen once. Cohort placement rested on clinical history that participants reported themselves. The germline V and J ends were trimmed by 0 bases and 2 bases, with 17 bases remaining between them. This CDR3 has 17 amino acids. The V gene's germline CDR1 is SGDLS and CDR2 YYNGEE. The sample taken for sequencing was PBMCs or T cells enriched from blood (not recorded which). The receptor comes from a woman between 45 and 65 years old with acute COVID-19. V usage is TRBV9 and J usage is TRBJ1-2; D is undetermined. CDR3 residues: CASSVGRGKGSNYGYTF. CDR3 coding DNA: TGTGCCAGCAGCGTAGGTAGAGGGAAGGGATCAAACTATGGCTACACCTTC.